One and the same sample provided the 16 T cell receptor beta chains below, sequenced in a study of T cell responses to AZD1222 COVID-19 vaccine. Libraries were prepared by immunoSEQ multiplex PCR; TCRdb keeps only in-frame clonotypes and omits some of them. Seen here are 110,000 to 150,000 clones, 88% observed once, and the top ten hold approximately 3.7%. Sequenced here: peripheral blood, sampled on day 0 of AZD1222 vaccination. These receptors all come from an adult in good health.

This rearrangement joins TRBV5-1 to TRBJ1-1; D gene uncertain. There are 15 residues in the CDR3. V was shortened by 0 bases and J by 7 bases, with 16 bases between the two germline ends. The V gene's germline CDR1 is SGHRS and CDR2 YFSETQ. The CDR3: CASSLVIGPDFEAFF. DNA of the CDR3: TGCGCCAGCAGCTTGGTAATAGGGCCGGACTTTGAAGCTTTCTTT.

V gene TRBV5-1 combines with J gene TRBJ2-1; D gene ambiguous. The CDR3 has 15 amino acids. Germline values: CDR1 SGHRS, CDR2 YFSETQ. V lost 0 bases and J 8 bases, leaving 15 bases between the germline ends. This chain's CDR3 is CASSLALRSGDEQFF. CDR3 coding DNA: TGCGCCAGCAGCTTGGCCTTGCGGAGTGGGGATGAGCAGTTCTTC.

The chain employs TRBV18 and TRBJ2-7; 10 positions match TRBD1. The germline V gene encodes CDR1 KGHSH and CDR2 LQKENI. After removal of 3 bases from V and 7 bases from J, the junction contained 12 bases not matched to a gene. The length of the CDR3 is 16 residues. The CDR3 reads CASSPEGPGTGDEQYF. The DNA for the CDR3 is TGTGCCAGCTCACCGGAAGGTCCCGGGACAGGGGATGAGCAGTACTTC. Based on the CDR3 plus reference TRBV18 and TRBJ2-7, the full variable domain is NAGVMQNPRHLVRRRGQEARLRCSPMKGHSHVYWYRQLPEEGLKFMVYLQKENIIDESGMPKERFSAEFPKEGPSILRIQQVVRGDSAAYFCASSPEGPGTGDEQYFGPGTRLTVT.

The chain employs TRBV28 and TRBJ2-7; D is possibly TRBD1 (5 bases). Germline assignment: CDR1 MDHEN and CDR2 SYDVKM. Trimming cost V 8 bases and J 6 bases, with 8 bases left between them. The CDR3 loop spans 10 amino acids. The CDR3 is CASGAVEQYF. The CDR3 nucleotides read TGTGCCAGCGGGGCGGTCGAGCAGTACTTC.

This chain links TRBV6-2 or TRBV6-3 with TRBJ1-1; D might be TRBD1 (5 bases). The CDR3 is made up of 14 amino acids. With 1 base removed from V and 8 bases from J, the gap between germline ends came to 14 bases. Germline V gene lookup returns CDR1 MNHEY and CDR2 SVGEGT. The CDR3 protein is CASSYFTGSGEAFF. Here the CDR3 DNA reads TGTGCCAGCAGTTACTTTACAGGCTCCGGGGAAGCTTTCTTT.

This sequence joins TRBV2 and TRBJ1-2; D remains ambiguous. CDR1 SNHLY and CDR2 FYNNEI come from the germline V gene. This CDR3 has 13 amino acids. V was pared by 7 bases and J by 3 bases, with 12 bases between. The CDR3 here is CASNPGRDYGYTF. The CDR3 DNA is TGTGCCAGCAATCCCGGCCGCGACTATGGCTACACCTTC.

CDR3 DNA: TGTGCCAGCAGCTCACTTTTCCGGGACAGGGTATCATCCTATGGCTACACCTTC. It translates to CASSSLFRDRVSSYGYTF. The rearrangement uses TRBV5-5 and TRBJ1-2, with TRBD1 identical over 9 bases. CDR3 length: 18 amino acids. Germline CDR1 SGHKS, CDR2 YYEKEE (reference sequence). V gave up 3 bases and J gave up 4 bases; unmatched junction bases: 16.

The chain links TRBV19 to TRBJ2-1; 7 bases are shared with TRBD2. Germline V CDR1 and CDR2: LNHDA, SQIVND (reference sequence). The CDR3 is 16 residues long. J was trimmed by 1 base and V by 4 bases; bases with no gene match: 7. CDR3 protein: CASSTTASGSYNEQFF. The CDR3 bases are TGTGCCAGTAGTACCACGGCTAGCGGATCCTACAATGAGCAGTTCTTC.

The genes are TRBV29-1 and TRBJ1-2, with 7 bases aligning to TRBD1. This CDR3 is built from 12 residues. Per germline, CDR1 SQVTM and CDR2 ANQGSEA. Losses at the gene ends were 6 bases for V and 7 bases for J; bases not matched to a gene: 8. CDR3 nucleotide sequence: TGCAGCGTAAGCCAGGGGGACTTTGGCTACACCTTC. This encodes CSVSQGDFGYTF.

V is TRBV19 and J is TRBJ2-3; no firm D call. Germline-derived CDR1 and CDR2 are LNHDA and SQIVND (reference sequence). The V gene lost 5 bases and the J gene lost 0 bases, with 15 bases spanning the gap. The CDR3 is 16 residues long. CDR3 sequence (DNA): TGTGCCAGTAGTGGAGTAGTATCTACTAGCACAGATACGCAGTATTTT. It yields the protein CASSGVVSTSTDTQYF.

The chain couples TRBV6-5 to TRBJ1-1; D possibly corresponds to TRBD1 (6 bases). Germline values: CDR1 MNHEY, CDR2 SVGAGI. This CDR3 has 16 residues. Trimming cost V 2 bases and J 4 bases, with 17 bases left between them. The CDR3 region is CASSYQDVGTPTEAFF. The CDR3 bases are TGTGCCAGCAGTTACCAAGACGTGGGGACACCCACTGAAGCTTTCTTT.

V usage is TRBV6-5 and J usage is TRBJ2-3; unclear D gene. CDR3 length: 13 amino acids. Per germline, CDR1 MNHEY and CDR2 SVGAGI. V lost 0 bases and J 6 bases, leaving 7 bases between the germline ends. The CDR3, as DNA: TGTGCCAGCAGTTACTCGAGTCTGGATACGCAGTATTTT. Protein: CASSYSSLDTQYF.

The chain joins TRBV30 to TRBJ1-1; no definite D call. This CDR3 has 12 amino acids. V was cut by 3 bases and J by 11 bases, with 16 bases left in between. Germline CDR1 is GTSNPN and CDR2 is SVGIG (reference sequence). The CDR3, as DNA: TGTGCCTGGAGAGGAGACGTCGAAGTGGCTTTCTTT. Protein product: CAWRGDVEVAFF.

The rearrangement links TRBV5-4 to TRBJ1-1; no clear D gene. The CDR3 loop spans 15 amino acids. Germline values: CDR1 SGHNT, CDR2 YYREEE (reference sequence). Between the trimmed V and J ends, which lost 8 bases and 1 base, there was a span of 18 bases. The CDR3 DNA follows: TGTGCCAGTCTTTCTAGGGTGGCAGGGAACACTGAAGCTTTCTTT. Its translation is CASLSRVAGNTEAFF.

The J gene is TRBJ1-6, the V gene TRBV27; a possible D gene is TRBD1 (5 bases). Trimming took off 5 bases at V and 9 bases at J, with 20 bases between the two ends. There are 16 residues in the CDR3. Germline V CDR1 and CDR2: MNHEY, SMNVEV (reference sequence). As DNA, the CDR3 is TGTGCCAGCAGTCTCTATGAGGGGCAGGGTCCTTCACCCCTCCACTTT. Translation: CASSLYEGQGPSPLHF.

This clone occurred once. The chain couples TRBV25-1 to TRBJ2-2; D might be TRBD2 (7 bases). From germline, CDR1 is MGHDK and CDR2 SYGVNS. V was trimmed by 6 bases and J by 4 bases, leaving 12 bases between them. CDR3 length: 14 amino acids. The DNA of the CDR3 is TGTGCCAGCAGCCTCCGGGGGGCCACCGGGGAGCTGTTTTTT. Translating it yields CASSLRGATGELFF. The variable domain in full, completed from reference TRBV25-1 and TRBJ2-2, reads EADIYQTPRYLVIGTGKKITLECSQTMGHDKMYWYQQDPGMELHLIHYSYGVNSTEKGDLSSESTVSRIRTEHFPLTLESARPSHTSQYLCASSLRGATGELFFGEGSRLTVL.